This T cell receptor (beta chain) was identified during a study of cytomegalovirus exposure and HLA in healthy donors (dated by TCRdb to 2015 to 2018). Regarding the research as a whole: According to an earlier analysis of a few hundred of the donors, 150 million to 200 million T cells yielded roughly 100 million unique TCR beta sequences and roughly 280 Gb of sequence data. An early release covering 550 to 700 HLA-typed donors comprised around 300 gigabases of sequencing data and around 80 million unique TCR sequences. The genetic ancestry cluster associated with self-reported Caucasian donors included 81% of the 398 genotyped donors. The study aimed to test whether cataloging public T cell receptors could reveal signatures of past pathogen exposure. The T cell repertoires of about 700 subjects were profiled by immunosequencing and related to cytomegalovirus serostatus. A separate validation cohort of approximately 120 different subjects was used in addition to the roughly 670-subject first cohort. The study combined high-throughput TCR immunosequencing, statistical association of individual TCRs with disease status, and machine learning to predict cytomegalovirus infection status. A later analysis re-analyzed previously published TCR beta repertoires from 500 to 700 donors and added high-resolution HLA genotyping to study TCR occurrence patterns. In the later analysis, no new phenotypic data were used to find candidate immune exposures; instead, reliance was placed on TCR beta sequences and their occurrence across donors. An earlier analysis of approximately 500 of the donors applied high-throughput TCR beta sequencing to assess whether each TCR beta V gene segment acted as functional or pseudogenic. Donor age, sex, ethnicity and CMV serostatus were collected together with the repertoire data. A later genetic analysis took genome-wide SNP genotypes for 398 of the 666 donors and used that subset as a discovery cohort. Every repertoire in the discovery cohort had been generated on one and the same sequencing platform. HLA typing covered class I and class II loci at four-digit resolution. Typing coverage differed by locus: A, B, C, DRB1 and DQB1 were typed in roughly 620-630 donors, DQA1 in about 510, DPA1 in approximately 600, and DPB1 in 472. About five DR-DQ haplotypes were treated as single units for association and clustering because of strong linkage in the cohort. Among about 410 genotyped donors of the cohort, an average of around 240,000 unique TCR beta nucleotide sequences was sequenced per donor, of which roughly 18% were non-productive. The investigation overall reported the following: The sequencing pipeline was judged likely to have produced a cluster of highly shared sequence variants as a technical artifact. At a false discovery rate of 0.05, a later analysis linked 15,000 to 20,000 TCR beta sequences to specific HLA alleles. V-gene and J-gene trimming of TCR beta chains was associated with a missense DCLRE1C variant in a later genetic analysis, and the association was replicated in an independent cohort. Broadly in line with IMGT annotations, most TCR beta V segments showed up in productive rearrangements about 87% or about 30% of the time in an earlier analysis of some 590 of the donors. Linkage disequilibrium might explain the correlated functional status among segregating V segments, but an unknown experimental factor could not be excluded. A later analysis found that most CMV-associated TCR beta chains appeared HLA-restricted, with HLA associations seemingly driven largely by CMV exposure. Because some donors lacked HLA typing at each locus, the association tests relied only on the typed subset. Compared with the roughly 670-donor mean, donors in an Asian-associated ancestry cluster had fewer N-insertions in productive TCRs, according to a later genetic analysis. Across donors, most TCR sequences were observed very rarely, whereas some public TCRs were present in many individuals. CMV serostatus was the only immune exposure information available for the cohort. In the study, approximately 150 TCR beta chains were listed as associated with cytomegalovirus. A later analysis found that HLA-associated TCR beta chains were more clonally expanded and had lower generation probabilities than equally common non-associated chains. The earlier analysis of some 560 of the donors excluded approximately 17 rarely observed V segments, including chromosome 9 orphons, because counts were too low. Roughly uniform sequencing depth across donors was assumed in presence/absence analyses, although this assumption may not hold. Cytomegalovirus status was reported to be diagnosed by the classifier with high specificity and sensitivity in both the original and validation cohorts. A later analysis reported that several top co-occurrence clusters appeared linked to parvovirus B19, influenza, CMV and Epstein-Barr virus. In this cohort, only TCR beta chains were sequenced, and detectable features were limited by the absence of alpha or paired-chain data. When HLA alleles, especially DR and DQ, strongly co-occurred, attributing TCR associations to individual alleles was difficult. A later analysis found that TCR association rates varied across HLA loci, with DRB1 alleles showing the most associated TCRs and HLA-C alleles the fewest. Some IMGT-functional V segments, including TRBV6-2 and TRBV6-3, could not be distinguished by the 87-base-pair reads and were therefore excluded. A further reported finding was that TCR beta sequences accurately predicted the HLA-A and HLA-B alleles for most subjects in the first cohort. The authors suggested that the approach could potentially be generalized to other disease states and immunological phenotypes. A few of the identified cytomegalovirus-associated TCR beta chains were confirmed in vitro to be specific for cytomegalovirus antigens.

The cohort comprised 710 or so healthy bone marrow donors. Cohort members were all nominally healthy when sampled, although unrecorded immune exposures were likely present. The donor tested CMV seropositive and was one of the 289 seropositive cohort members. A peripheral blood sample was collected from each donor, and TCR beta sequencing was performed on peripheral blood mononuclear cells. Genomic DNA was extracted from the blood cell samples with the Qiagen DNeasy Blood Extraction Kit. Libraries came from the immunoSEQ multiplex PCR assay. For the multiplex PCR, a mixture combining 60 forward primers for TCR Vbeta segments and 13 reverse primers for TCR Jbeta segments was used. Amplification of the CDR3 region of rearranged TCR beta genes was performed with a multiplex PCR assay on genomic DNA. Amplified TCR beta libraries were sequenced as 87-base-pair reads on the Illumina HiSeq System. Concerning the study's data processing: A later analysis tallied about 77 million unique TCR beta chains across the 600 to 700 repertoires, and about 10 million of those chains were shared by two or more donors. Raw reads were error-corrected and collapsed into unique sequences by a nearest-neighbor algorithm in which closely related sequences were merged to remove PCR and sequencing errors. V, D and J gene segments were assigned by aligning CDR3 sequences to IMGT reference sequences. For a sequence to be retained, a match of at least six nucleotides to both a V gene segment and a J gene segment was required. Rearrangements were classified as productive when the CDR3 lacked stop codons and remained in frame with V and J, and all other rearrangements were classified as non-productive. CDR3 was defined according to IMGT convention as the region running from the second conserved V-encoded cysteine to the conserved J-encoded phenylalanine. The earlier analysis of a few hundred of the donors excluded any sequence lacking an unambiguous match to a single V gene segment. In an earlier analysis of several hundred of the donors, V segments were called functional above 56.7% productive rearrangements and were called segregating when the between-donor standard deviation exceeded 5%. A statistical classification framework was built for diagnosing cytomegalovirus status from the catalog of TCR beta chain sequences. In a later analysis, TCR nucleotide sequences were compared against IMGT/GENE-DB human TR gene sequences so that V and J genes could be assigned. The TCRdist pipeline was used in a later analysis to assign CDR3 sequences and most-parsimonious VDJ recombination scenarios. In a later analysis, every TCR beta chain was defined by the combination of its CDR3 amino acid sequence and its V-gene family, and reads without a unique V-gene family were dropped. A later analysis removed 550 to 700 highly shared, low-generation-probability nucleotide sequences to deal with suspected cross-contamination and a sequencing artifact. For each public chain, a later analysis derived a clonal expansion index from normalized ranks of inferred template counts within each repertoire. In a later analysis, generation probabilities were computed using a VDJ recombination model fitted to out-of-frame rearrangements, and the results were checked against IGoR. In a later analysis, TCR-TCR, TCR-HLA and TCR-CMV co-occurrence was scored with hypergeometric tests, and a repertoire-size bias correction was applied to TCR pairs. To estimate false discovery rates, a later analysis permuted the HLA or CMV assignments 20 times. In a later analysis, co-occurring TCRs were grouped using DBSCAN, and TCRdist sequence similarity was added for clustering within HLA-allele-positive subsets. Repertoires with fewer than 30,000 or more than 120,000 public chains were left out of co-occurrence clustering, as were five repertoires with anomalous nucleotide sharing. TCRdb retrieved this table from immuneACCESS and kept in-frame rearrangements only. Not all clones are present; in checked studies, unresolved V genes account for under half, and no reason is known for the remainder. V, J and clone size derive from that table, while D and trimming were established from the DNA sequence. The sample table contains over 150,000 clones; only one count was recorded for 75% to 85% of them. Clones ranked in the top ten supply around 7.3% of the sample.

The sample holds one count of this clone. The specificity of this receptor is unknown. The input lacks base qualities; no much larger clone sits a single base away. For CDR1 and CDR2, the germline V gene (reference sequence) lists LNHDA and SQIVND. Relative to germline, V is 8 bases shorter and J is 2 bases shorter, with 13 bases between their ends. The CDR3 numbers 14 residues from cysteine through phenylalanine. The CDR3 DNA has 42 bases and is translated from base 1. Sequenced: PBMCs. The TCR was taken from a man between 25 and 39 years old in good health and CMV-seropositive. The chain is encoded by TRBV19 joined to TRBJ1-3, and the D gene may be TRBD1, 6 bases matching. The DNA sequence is TGTGCCAGTTCAGCAGGGGTAGCTGGAAACACCATATATTTT. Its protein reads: CASSAGVAGNTIYF.